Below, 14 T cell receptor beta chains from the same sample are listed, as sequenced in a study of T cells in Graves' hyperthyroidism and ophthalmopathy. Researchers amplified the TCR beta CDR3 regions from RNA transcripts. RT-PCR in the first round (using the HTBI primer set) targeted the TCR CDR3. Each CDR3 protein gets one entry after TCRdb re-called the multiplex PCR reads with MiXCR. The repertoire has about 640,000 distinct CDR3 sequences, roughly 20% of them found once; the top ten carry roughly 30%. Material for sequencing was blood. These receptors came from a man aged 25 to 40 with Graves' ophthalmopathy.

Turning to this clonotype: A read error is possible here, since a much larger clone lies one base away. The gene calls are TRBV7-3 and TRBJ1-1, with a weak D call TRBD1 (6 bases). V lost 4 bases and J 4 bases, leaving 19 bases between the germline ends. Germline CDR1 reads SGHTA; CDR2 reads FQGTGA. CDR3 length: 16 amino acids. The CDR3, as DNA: TGTGCCAGCAGCTCGGTAGGGGGTGGTGGGGGCACTGAAGCTTTCTTT. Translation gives CASSSVGGGGGTEAFF.

CDR3 sequence (DNA): TGTGCCAGCACCACAACGGGCAGTAGCAATCAGCCCCAGCATTTT. This codes for CASTTTGSSNQPQHF. The chain recombines TRBV28 with TRBJ1-5; D remains ambiguous. V was shortened by 7 bases and J by 0 bases, with 13 bases between the two germline ends. Germline V gene sequence: CDR1 MDHEN, CDR2 SYDVKM. The CDR3 consists of 15 residues.

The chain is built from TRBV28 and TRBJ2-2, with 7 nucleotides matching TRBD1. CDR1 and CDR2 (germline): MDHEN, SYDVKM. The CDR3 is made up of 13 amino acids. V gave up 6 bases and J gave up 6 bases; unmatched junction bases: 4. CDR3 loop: CASRSTGSGELFF. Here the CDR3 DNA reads TGTGCCAGCAGGTCGACAGGGTCCGGGGAGCTGTTTTTT.

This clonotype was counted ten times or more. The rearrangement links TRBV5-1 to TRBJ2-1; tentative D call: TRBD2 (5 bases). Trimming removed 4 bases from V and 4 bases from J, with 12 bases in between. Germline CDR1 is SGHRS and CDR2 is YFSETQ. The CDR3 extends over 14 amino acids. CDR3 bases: TGCGCCAGCAGCATCGGTGGGGAGTACAATGAGCAGTTCTTC. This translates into CASSIGGEYNEQFF.

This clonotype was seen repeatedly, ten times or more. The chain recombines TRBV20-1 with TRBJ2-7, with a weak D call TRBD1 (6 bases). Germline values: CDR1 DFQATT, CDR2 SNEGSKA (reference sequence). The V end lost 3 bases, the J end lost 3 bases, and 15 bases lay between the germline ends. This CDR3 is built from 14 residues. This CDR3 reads CSARQRDTFYEQYF. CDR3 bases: TGCAGTGCTAGGCAGAGGGACACCTTCTACGAGCAGTACTTC.

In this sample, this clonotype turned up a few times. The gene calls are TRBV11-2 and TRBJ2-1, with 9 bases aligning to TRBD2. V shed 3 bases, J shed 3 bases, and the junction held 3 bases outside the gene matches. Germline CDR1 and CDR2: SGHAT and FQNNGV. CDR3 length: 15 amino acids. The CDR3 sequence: CASSLGGRVYNEQFF. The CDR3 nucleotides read TGTGCCAGCAGCTTGGGCGGGAGGGTCTACAATGAGCAGTTCTTC.

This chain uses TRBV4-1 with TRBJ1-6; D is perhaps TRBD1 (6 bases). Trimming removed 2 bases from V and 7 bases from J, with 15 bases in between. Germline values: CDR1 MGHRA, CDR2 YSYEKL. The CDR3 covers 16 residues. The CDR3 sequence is CASSQRAGVVNSPLHF. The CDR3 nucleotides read TGCGCCAGCAGCCAACGAGCAGGGGTCGTCAATTCACCCCTCCACTTT.

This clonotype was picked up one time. CDR3 sequence: CASCGQRLNSPLHF. CDR3 nucleotide sequence: TGTGCCAGTTGTGGACAGAGGCTTAATTCACCCCTCCACTTT. The chain combines TRBV28 with TRBJ1-6; possibly TRBD1 for D (6 bases). Germline values: CDR1 MDHEN, CDR2 SYDVKM. Trimming took off 9 bases at V and 6 bases at J, with 15 bases between the two ends. The length of the CDR3 is 14 residues.

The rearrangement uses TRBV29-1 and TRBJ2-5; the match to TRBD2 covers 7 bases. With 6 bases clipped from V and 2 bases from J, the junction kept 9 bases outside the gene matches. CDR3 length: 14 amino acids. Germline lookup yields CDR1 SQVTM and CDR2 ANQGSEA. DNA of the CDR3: TGCAGCGTCAGCCTACTAGCGTTTCAAGAGACCCAGTACTTC. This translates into CSVSLLAFQETQYF. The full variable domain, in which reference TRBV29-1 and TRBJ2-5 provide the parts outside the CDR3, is SAVISQKPSRDICQRGTSLTIQCQVDSQVTMMFWYRQQPGQSLTLIATANQGSEATYESGFVIDKFPISRPNLTFSTLTVSNMSPEDSSIYLCSVSLLAFQETQYFGPGTRLLVL.

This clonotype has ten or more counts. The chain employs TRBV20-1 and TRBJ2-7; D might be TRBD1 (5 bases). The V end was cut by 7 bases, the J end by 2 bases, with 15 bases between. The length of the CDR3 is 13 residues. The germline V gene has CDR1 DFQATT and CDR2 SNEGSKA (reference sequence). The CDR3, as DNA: TGCAGTGGGGAAGGGGCGAGCCCCTACGAGCAGTACTTC. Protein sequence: CSGEGASPYEQYF.

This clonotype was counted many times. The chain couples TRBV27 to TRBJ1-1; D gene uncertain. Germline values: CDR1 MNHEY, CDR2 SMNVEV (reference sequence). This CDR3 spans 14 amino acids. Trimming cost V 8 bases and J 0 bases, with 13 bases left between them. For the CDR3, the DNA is TGTGCCAGCCGCCAGCCGGGGTTGAACACTGAAGCTTTCTTT. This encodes CASRQPGLNTEAFF.

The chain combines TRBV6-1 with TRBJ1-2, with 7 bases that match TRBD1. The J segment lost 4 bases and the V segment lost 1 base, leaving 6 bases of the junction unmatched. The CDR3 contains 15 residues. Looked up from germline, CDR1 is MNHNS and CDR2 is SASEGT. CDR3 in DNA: TGTGCCAGCAGTGAAGGGGAAGGGGGCTTCTATGGCTACACCTTC. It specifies CASSEGEGGFYGYTF.

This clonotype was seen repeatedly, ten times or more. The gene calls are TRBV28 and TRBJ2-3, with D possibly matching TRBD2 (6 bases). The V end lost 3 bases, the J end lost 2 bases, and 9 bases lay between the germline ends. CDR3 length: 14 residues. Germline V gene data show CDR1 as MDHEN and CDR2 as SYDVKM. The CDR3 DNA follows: TGTGCCAGCAGTTTGGGGAGGCTCACAGATACGCAGTATTTT. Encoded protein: CASSLGRLTDTQYF.

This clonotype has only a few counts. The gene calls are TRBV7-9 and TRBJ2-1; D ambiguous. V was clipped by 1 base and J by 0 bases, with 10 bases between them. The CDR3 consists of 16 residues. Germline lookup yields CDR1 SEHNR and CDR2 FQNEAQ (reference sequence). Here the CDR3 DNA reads TGTGCCAGCAGCTTAGGTTTGCGGATCTCCTACAATGAGCAGTTCTTC. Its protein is CASSLGLRISYNEQFF. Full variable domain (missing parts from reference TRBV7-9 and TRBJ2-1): DTGVSQNPRHKITKRGQNVTFRCDPISEHNRLYWYRQTLGQGPEFLTYFQNEAQLEKSRLLSDRFSAERPKGSFSTLEIQRTEQGDSAMYLCASSLGLRISYNEQFFGPGTRLTVL.